The 3 T cell receptor beta chains reported below all come from one sample, sequenced in a study of regulatory T cells in long-lasting Graves disease. The TCR beta library used iRepertoire HTBI primers with Arm-PCR amplification of CDR3. One entry per CDR3 protein results from TCRdb running MiXCR on the multiplex PCR reads. The sample has 400,000 or so distinct CDR3 sequences, about a quarter seen once. The time point: persistent/refractory GD, antithyroid drugs over 5 years with positive TRAb. TCR sequences were obtained from RNA taken from PBMCs. Sample: peripheral blood mononuclear cells (PBMCs), taken when the disease was refractory, from a patient treated with antithyroid drugs. Receptors were obtained from a female donor with Graves disease.

This clonotype showed up just a few times. This sequence joins TRBV29-1 and TRBJ2-5; no definite D call. The V end was cut by 3 bases, the J end by 0 bases, with 5 bases between. The CDR3 sequence is 12 residues long. The germline CDR1 and CDR2 sequences are SQVTM and ANQGSEA. The CDR3 spells CSVEVYQETQYF. CDR3 coding DNA: TGCAGCGTTGAGGTGTACCAAGAGACCCAGTACTTC.

This clonotype was picked up many times. The V call is TRBV29-1, the J call TRBJ1-2; no firm D call. This CDR3 spans 12 amino acids. The V and J ends lost 4 bases and 6 bases respectively, with 12 bases between them. The germline gives CDR1 SQVTM, CDR2 ANQGSEA. The CDR3 spells CSVVELIHGYTF. The CDR3 bases are TGCAGCGTTGTAGAGTTAATCCATGGCTACACCTTC.

The table lists this clonotype with a few counts. The chain recombines TRBV19 with TRBJ1-5; maybe TRBD1 (5 bases). V was clipped by 7 bases and J by 0 bases, with 10 bases between them. CDR1 and CDR2 from the germline V gene are LNHDA and SQIVND (reference sequence). The CDR3 is made up of 14 amino acids. CDR3 amino acids: CASMDIGSNQPQHF. The DNA for the CDR3 is TGTGCCAGTATGGACATCGGTAGCAATCAGCCCCAGCATTTT.